This TCR beta chain was recovered during a study of T cell repertoires in cytomegalovirus infection. Study summary: CMV epitopes, recently identified HLA-C-restricted and well-studied HLA-B-restricted, were used. Matching HLA type, along with CMV infection, was indicated by public TCR beta signatures.

Comment on this clonotype: No antigen is known for it.

The germline V and J ends were trimmed by 1 base and 0 bases, with 13 bases remaining between them. This CDR3 has 16 amino acids. Germline CDR1 reads MNHEY; CDR2 reads SVGAGI. Using its own MiXCR run on the reads, TCRdb lists one record per CDR3 protein. The data hold some 150,000 distinct CDR3 sequences, with more than 25% observed a single time. J is TRBJ2-7 and V is TRBV6-5; D perhaps matches TRBD1 (6 bases). The sample was CD8+ T cells from cultured PBMCs, taken from culture after CMV antigen stimulation. The TCR sequence derives from a human donor in good health (CMV status not recorded). Some clones in this sample may be carry-over from other donors' samples. The CDR3, as DNA: TGTGCCAGCAGTTACTGGGAGACAGGAACCTCCTACGAGCAGTACTTC. It codes for CASSYWETGTSYEQYF.